The 28 T cell receptor beta chains presented below share a single source sample, sequenced in a study of shared clonotypes between healthy human individuals. Repertoires were generated with immunoSEQ multiplex PCR, while TCRdb's copy carries only in-frame clones and drops some. The sample includes about 1.9 million clones, 90% to 95% of them seen just once. Positively selected for CCR7, the CD45RO-negative cells used as naive CD8 cells excluded terminally differentiated effector memory CD45RA+ cells. The sample consisted of naive CD8+ T cells from PBMCs. The receptors shown here come from a man younger than 35 in good health. Some clones in this sample may be carry-over from other donors' samples.

CDR3 residues: CSVRWGDIQYF. In DNA form, the CDR3 reads TGCAGCGTTCGCTGGGGGGACATTCAGTACTTC. The chain recombines TRBV29-1 with TRBJ2-4; maybe TRBD2 (6 bases). CDR1 is SQVTM and CDR2 is ANQGSEA in the germline V gene. V shed 5 bases and J shed 8 bases, with 10 bases lying between them. The CDR3 spans 11 residues. Looking up the rest from reference TRBV29-1 and TRBJ2-4 gives the full variable domain: SAVISQKPSRDICQRGTSLTIQCQVDSQVTMMFWYRQQPGQSLTLIATANQGSEATYESGFVIDKFPISRPNLTFSTLTVSNMSPEDSSIYLCSVRWGDIQYFGAGTRLSVL.

V gene TRBV28 combines with J gene TRBJ2-5, with D possibly TRBD2 on 7 matching bases. With 2 bases removed from V and 0 bases from J, the gap between germline ends came to 13 bases. Germline CDR1 reads MDHEN; CDR2 reads SYDVKM. CDR3 length equals 16 residues. The CDR3 loop reads CASSLRRGANQETQYF. CDR3 nucleotides: TGTGCCAGCAGTTTACGTCGGGGGGCGAACCAAGAGACCCAGTACTTC. The whole variable domain, filled in from reference TRBV28 and TRBJ2-5, reads DVKVTQSSRYLVKRTGEKVFLECVQDMDHENMFWYRQDPGLGLRLIYFSYDVKMKEKGDIPEGYSVSREKKERFSLILESASTNQTSMYLCASSLRRGANQETQYFGPGTRLLVL.

The DNA for the CDR3 is TGTGCCAGCAGTTACCTAGCGGGAGGCGCCTACAATGAGCAGTTCTTC. Translation: CASSYLAGGAYNEQFF. J is TRBJ2-1 and V is TRBV7-9; 11 bases match TRBD2. There are 16 residues in the CDR3. J gave up 2 bases and V 6 bases, and 6 bases lay outside the gene matches. Looked up from germline, CDR1 is SEHNR and CDR2 is FQNEAQ (reference sequence).

The rearrangement uses TRBV29-1 and TRBJ2-1; 8 bases are shared with TRBD2. CDR3 length equals 15 residues. Germline CDR1 reads SQVTM; CDR2 reads ANQGSEA. After removal of 8 bases from V and 4 bases from J, the junction contained 13 bases not matched to a gene. Written as DNA, the CDR3 is TGCAGCTCAGACGTAGGGCGGGAGGCTTACAATGAGCAGTTCTTC. The encoded protein is CSSDVGREAYNEQFF.

The chain is built from TRBV9 and TRBJ2-3; a weak D match, TRBD1 (6 bases). Germline V CDR1 and CDR2: SGDLS, YYNGEE. The CDR3 is 16 residues long. V lost 3 bases and J lost 1, with 15 bases in between. CDR3 DNA sequence: TGTGCCAGCAGCGCACAAGGGGGAAGAGGCACAGATACGCAGTATTTT. It specifies CASSAQGGRGTDTQYF.

Points on this clone: This sample also contains other DNA sequences that code for the same CDR3. J is TRBJ2-7 and V is TRBV7-9; 8 bases are shared with TRBD2. The CDR3 is 13 amino acids. Per germline, CDR1 SEHNR and CDR2 FQNEAQ (reference sequence). Trimming at V came to 6 bases and at J to 0 bases, leaving 1 base not matched to a gene. CDR3: CASSLAGSYEQYF. Here the CDR3 DNA reads TGTGCCAGCAGTCTAGCGGGCTCCTACGAGCAGTACTTC.

The chain links TRBV7-9 to TRBJ1-2; no firm D call. V was cut by 0 bases and J by 4 bases, with 18 bases left in between. Germline V gene sequence: CDR1 SEHNR, CDR2 FQNEAQ (reference sequence). The CDR3 is made up of 17 amino acids. CDR3 region: CASSLATAPSGIYGYTF. The CDR3 DNA sequence: TGTGCCAGCAGCTTAGCCACAGCACCGTCCGGGATCTATGGCTACACCTTC.

About this clone itself: This sample includes further DNA sequences coding for the same CDR3. V usage is TRBV28 and J usage is TRBJ2-1; D gene uncertain. The length of the CDR3 is 16 residues. Germline V CDR1 and CDR2: MDHEN, SYDVKM. V dropped 4 bases and J dropped 2 bases, with 15 bases sitting between them. The CDR3 DNA is TGTGCCAGCAGTTCTCCCGCGGAACGGGCCTACAATGAGCAGTTCTTC. It is translated as CASSSPAERAYNEQFF.

A remark on this clone: Different DNA sequences within this sample yield the same CDR3. V gene TRBV11-3 combines with J gene TRBJ2-1; TRBD2 matches at 11 bases. CDR3 length: 16 amino acids. V gave up 4 bases and J gave up 1 base; unmatched junction bases: 3. Germline assignment: CDR1 SGHNT and CDR2 YENEEA. CDR3 protein: CASSSRTSGSYNEQFF. The CDR3 DNA follows: TGTGCCAGCAGCTCGCGGACTAGCGGGTCCTACAATGAGCAGTTCTTC.

The chain has TRBV27 and TRBJ1-2, with D unclear. There are 13 residues in the CDR3. The V end was cut by 2 bases, the J end by 3 bases, with 7 bases between. Germline V gene sequence: CDR1 MNHEY, CDR2 SMNVEV (reference sequence). In DNA, the CDR3 is TGTGCCAGCAGTTTAGGGCGGTACTATGGCTACACCTTC. Amino acids: CASSLGRYYGYTF.

V is TRBV5-1 and J is TRBJ2-7; D is possibly TRBD1 (6 bases). The CDR3 totals 15 residues. CDR1 is SGHRS and CDR2 is YFSETQ in the germline V gene. The V end lost 4 bases, the J end lost 1 base, and 15 bases lay between the germline ends. CDR3 bases: TGCGCCAGCAGCGACGGGACATTTAATTCCTACGAGCAGTACTTC. Amino acid sequence: CASSDGTFNSYEQYF.

The chain couples TRBV4-1 to TRBJ2-1; weak D call: TRBD2 (5 bases). V was trimmed by 5 bases and J by 6 bases, leaving 14 bases between them. Germline assignment: CDR1 MGHRA and CDR2 YSYEKL. The CDR3 consists of 14 residues. CDR3 protein: CASSEGSRPNEQFF. In nucleotides, the CDR3 is TGCGCCAGCAGCGAAGGGAGCAGGCCCAATGAGCAGTTCTTC.

This chain joins TRBV11-3 and TRBJ2-5, with 9 bases that match TRBD2. CDR1 is SGHNT, CDR2 YENEEA, per germline. V was clipped by 5 bases and J by 4 bases; unmatched bases: 14. CDR3 size: 17 residues. The CDR3 region is CASSPGVAGVWGETQYF. The DNA for the CDR3 is TGTGCCAGCAGCCCTGGGGTAGCGGGAGTATGGGGAGAGACCCAGTACTTC.

V usage is TRBV5-1 and J usage is TRBJ1-2, with D possibly matching TRBD1 (6 bases). The CDR3 runs 18 residues. V was clipped by 0 bases and J by 0 bases, with 18 bases between them. CDR1 SGHRS and CDR2 YFSETQ come from the germline V gene. CDR3 in amino acids: CASSLGLGAGQPNYGYTF. The CDR3 nucleotides are TGCGCCAGCAGCTTGGGATTGGGGGCAGGCCAACCTAACTATGGCTACACCTTC.

The V and J genes are TRBV11-2 and TRBJ1-1; D unclear. The CDR3 extends over 13 amino acids. V was trimmed by 3 bases and J by 4 bases, leaving 9 bases between them. CDR1 is SGHAT and CDR2 is FQNNGV in the germline V gene. CDR3 sequence: CASSFLEATEAFF. CDR3 DNA: TGTGCCAGCAGCTTTTTGGAGGCCACTGAAGCTTTCTTT. The full variable domain, completed using reference TRBV11-2 and TRBJ1-1, is EAGVAQSPRYKIIEKRQSVAFWCNPISGHATLYWYQQILGQGPKLLIQFQNNGVVDDSQLPKDRFSAERLKGVDSTLKIQPAKLEDSAVYLCASSFLEATEAFFGQGTRLTVV.

CDR3: CASGSRGRSPEQYF. The DNA of the CDR3 is TGTGCCAGCGGGTCCAGGGGGCGAAGTCCCGAGCAGTACTTC. This chain links TRBV5-5 with TRBJ2-7; 8 positions match TRBD1. The CDR3 length is 14 residues. V lost 7 bases, J lost 6 bases, and 12 bases stayed unmatched. CDR1 is SGHKS, CDR2 YYEKEE, per germline (reference sequence).

As to this clone: At the DNA level, this CDR3 is encoded by other sequences in the same sample as well. The chain couples TRBV7-9 to TRBJ2-7, with D maybe TRBD2 (5 bases). The CDR3 totals 14 residues. Germline V lookup: CDR1 SEHNR, CDR2 FQNEAQ (reference sequence). V lost 4 bases to trimming and J lost 2 bases, with 12 bases between them. DNA for the CDR3: TGTGCCAGCAGCTCGCCCGGGGTCCCCTACGAGCAGTACTTC. Its translation: CASSSPGVPYEQYF.

The chain uses TRBV27 and TRBJ1-2; TRBD1 agrees at 11 bases. Germline loops: CDR1 MNHEY, CDR2 SMNVEV (reference sequence). V was clipped by 5 bases and J by 7 bases; unmatched bases: 9. The CDR3 has 15 residues. This CDR3 reads CASSPRTGGGRGYTF. In DNA, the CDR3 is TGTGCCAGCAGTCCGAGGACAGGGGGCGGTCGTGGCTACACCTTC.

CDR3 region: CASTRLLYTEAFF. The CDR3 DNA reads as TGTGCCAGCACCCGACTTCTTTACACTGAAGCTTTCTTT. V usage is TRBV2 and J usage is TRBJ1-1; D unclear. The germline CDR1 and CDR2 sequences are SNHLY and FYNNEI. The CDR3 sequence is 13 residues long. V gave up 7 bases and J gave up 3 bases, with 12 bases separating them. Looking up the rest from reference TRBV2 and TRBJ1-1 gives the full variable domain: EPEVTQTPSHQVTQMGQEVILRCVPISNHLYFYWYRQILGQKVEFLVSFYNNEISEKSEIFDDQFSVERPDGSNFTLKIRSTKLEDSAMYFCASTRLLYTEAFFGQGTRLTVV.

The rearrangement uses TRBV19 and TRBJ2-7; 12 bases agree with TRBD2. Unmatched junction bases numbered 6, after V lost 3 bases and J lost 3 bases. Germline V lookup: CDR1 LNHDA, CDR2 SQIVND (reference sequence). The CDR3 loop spans 16 amino acids. As DNA, the CDR3 is TGTGCCAGTAGTATGCTAGCGGGAGGGATGGTCTACGAGCAGTACTTC. Translating gives CASSMLAGGMVYEQYF.

The chain has TRBV19 and TRBJ2-7; a possible D gene is TRBD2 (5 bases). Germline V gene data show CDR1 as LNHDA and CDR2 as SQIVND (reference sequence). Trimming removed 3 bases at V and 0 bases at J, with 9 bases between. The CDR3 runs to 14 residues. CDR3 amino acids: CASSMRGNSYEQYF. The DNA of the CDR3 is TGTGCCAGTAGTATGCGAGGGAACTCCTACGAGCAGTACTTC.

This clone was found once. The chain uses TRBV6-6 and TRBJ1-4; TRBD1 aligns across 10 bases. From germline, CDR1 is MNHNY and CDR2 SVGAGI (reference sequence). V lost 6 bases, J lost 8 bases, and 9 bases stayed unmatched. The CDR3 has 15 residues. The CDR3 nucleotides are TGTGCCAGCAGCTTTTACCGGGACAGGGGAGAAAAACTGTTTTTT. Amino acid sequence: CASSFYRDRGEKLFF.

The chain employs TRBV2 and TRBJ2-5; possible D gene TRBD1, 6 bases. The J call may not be correct, given that the DNA end is closer to TRBJ2-7. The CDR3 runs 17 residues. Germline CDR1 and CDR2: SNHLY and FYNNEI. This CDR3 is CASSEARSGVFSYEQYF. As DNA, the CDR3 is TGTGCCAGCAGTGAAGCCAGATCAGGGGTCTTCTCCTACGAGCAGTACTTC.

The J gene is TRBJ1-2, the V gene TRBV5-4; a possible D gene is TRBD1 (6 bases). The CDR3 extends over 15 amino acids. V lost 4 bases to trimming and J lost 0 bases, with 13 bases between them. Germline-derived CDR1 and CDR2 are SGHNT and YYREEE (reference sequence). CDR3: CASSTRQEPNYGYTF. CDR3 nucleotide sequence: TGTGCCAGCAGCACGAGACAGGAGCCTAACTATGGCTACACCTTC.

The V gene is TRBV10-2, the J gene TRBJ2-1, with a possible D match to TRBD2 (5 bases). This CDR3 is 15 amino acids long. V lost 7 bases, J lost 0 bases, and 13 bases lay in between. Germline CDR1 is WSHSY and CDR2 is SAAADI. The CDR3 spells CASTVGVSSYNEQFF. CDR3 bases: TGCGCCAGCACGGTGGGAGTAAGCTCCTACAATGAGCAGTTCTTC.

The chain recombines TRBV19 with TRBJ2-5; D not certain. CDR1 and CDR2 (germline): LNHDA, SQIVND (reference sequence). Trimming shortened V by 4 bases and J by 4 bases, and 19 bases separated the two germline ends. The CDR3 is 16 amino acids. CDR3 sequence (DNA): TGTGCCAGTAGTACTAGGACCGTTCCCTCGATAGAGACCCAGTACTTC. Protein sequence: CASSTRTVPSIETQYF.

V is TRBV27 and J is TRBJ1-4; a weak D match, TRBD1 (6 bases). Trimming shortened V by 5 bases and J by 0 bases, and 19 bases separated the two germline ends. The CDR3 is 18 residues long. Germline V lookup: CDR1 MNHEY, CDR2 SMNVEV (reference sequence). CDR3 DNA sequence: TGTGCCAGCAGTCCCCTCTCATACCAGGGGACAACTAATGAAAAACTGTTTTTT. Translating gives CASSPLSYQGTTNEKLFF. The complete variable domain, with remaining parts taken from reference TRBV27 and TRBJ1-4, reads EAQVTQNPRYLITVTGKKLTVTCSQNMNHEYMSWYRQDPGLGLRQIYYSMNVEVTDKGDVPEGYKVSRKEKRNFPLILESPSPNQTSLYFCASSPLSYQGTTNEKLFFGSGTQLSVL.

The chain carries TRBV7-2 and TRBJ1-1; 9 bases agree with TRBD1. The V gene's germline CDR1 is SGHTA and CDR2 FQGNSA. Trimming removed 2 bases from V and 1 base from J; junction bases left unmatched: 8. The CDR3 contains 17 residues. CDR3 sequence: CASSLLYRGLENTEAFF. The CDR3 DNA reads TGTGCCAGCAGCTTATTATACAGGGGGCTCGAGAACACTGAAGCTTTCTTT.